This T cell receptor (beta chain) was found in a study of blood T cell repertoires in COVID-19. Study at large: Specimens from acute and convalescent COVID-19 originated in the United States, Italy and Spain. The analysed material was cDNA or gDNA that came from T cells, B-cell-depleted T cells, or PBMCs.

Authors' analysis steps: Nucleated cell number was recorded as an estimate derived from reference gene primer amplification. Profiling relied on immunoSEQ multiplex PCR, and the TCRdb table lists in-frame clones only, not all of them. V, J and clone size reflect that table, while D and trimming were determined from the DNA. This repertoire shows about 240,000 clones, roughly 89% found once; its top ten account for more than 3.5%. Individuals drawn from 24 US areas were roughly 18 to 95 years old. Germline CDR1 is LNHNV and CDR2 is YYDKDF (reference sequence). The CDR3 length is 15 residues. The junction had 6 bases not matched to a gene; V was cut back by 3 bases and J by 4 bases. This clone was seen a single time.

The specimen sequenced was PBMCs or T cells enriched from blood (not recorded which). This TCR derives from a young woman who had recovered from COVID-19. The chain uses TRBV15 and TRBJ1-5, with 7 bases lining up with TRBD1. The CDR3 DNA is TGTGCCACCAGCAGGGGTTACAGGGGAAATCAGCCCCAGCATTTT. Translating it yields CATSRGYRGNQPQHF.